Listed here is a single T cell receptor (beta chain). The source of the sample is a study of OX40 agonist ivuxolimab in advanced cancers. Sequenced by immunoSEQ multiplex PCR; TCRdb stores in-frame clones only, minus some. The sample comprises roughly 40,000 clones, about 85% of which are singletons, and about 15% rests with the top ten. The CDR3 covers 15 residues. Germline V lookup: CDR1 SGHTA, CDR2 FQGNSA. V lost 3 bases, J lost 4 bases, and 7 bases stayed unmatched. Autoimmune disease history or systemic immunosuppression meant exclusion. The sample consisted of CD4+ or CD8+ T cells sorted from blood, taken in a trial of the OX40 agonist ivuxolimab. The gene calls are TRBV7-2 and TRBJ2-3, with 7 positions matching TRBD1. This sequence originates from an adult with an advanced solid tumor such as melanoma, head and neck, liver or kidney cancer. CDR3 sequence (DNA): TGTGCCAGCAGCTTTTGGACAGGCGGTGCAGATACGCAGTATTTT. Translation: CASSFWTGGADTQYF.